The T cell receptor beta chain described here comes from a study of T cell repertoires in cytomegalovirus infection. Study-level information: Well-studied HLA-B-restricted CMV epitopes were used in the study alongside recently identified HLA-C-restricted ones. A matching HLA type, together with CMV infection, was signaled by public TCR beta signatures. Whole-study results and caveats: Clonotype analysis showed dominance of the ex vivo response by HLA-C-restricted CMV-specific TCR beta clonotypes. Public TCR beta family frequency separated CMV-and-HLA carriers, including in an independent cohort.

TCRdb re-called the reads with MiXCR, one entry per CDR3 protein. The sample contains 800,000 to 950,000 distinct CDR3 sequences, approximately 32% of which appear only once. This clonotype was seen repeatedly, ten times or more. Its antigen is not identified. V trimming: 5 bases; J trimming: 1 base; junction bases outside the gene matches: 4. The CDR3 runs to 14 residues. V usage is TRBV12-3 or TRBV12-4 and J usage is TRBJ2-5, with TRBD1 matching 7 bases. The source was cultured CD8+ T cells from PBMCs, collected from culture after CMV antigen stimulation. The clonotype was recovered from a human donor in good health (CMV status not recorded). Some clones in this sample may be carry-over from other donors' samples. In DNA form, the CDR3 reads TGTGCCAGCAGTCGCCGGGACAGCCAAGAGACCCAGTACTTC. As protein: CASSRRDSQETQYF.